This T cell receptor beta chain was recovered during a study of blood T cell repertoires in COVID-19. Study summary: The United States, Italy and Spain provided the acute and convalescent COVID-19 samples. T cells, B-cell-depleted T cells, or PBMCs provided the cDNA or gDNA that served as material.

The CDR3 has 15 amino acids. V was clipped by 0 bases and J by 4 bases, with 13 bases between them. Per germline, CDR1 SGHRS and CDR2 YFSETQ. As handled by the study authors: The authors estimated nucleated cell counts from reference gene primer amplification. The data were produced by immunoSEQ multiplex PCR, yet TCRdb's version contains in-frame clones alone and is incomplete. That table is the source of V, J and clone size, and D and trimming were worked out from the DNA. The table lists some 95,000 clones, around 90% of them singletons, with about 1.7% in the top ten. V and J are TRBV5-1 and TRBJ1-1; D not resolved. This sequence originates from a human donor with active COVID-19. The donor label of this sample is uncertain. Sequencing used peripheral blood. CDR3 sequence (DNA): TGCGCCAGCAGCTTGGCGGCCGGGTCGATCACTGAAGCTTTCTTT. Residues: CASSLAAGSITEAFF.